These 30 T cell receptor beta chains share one sample of origin, sequenced in a study of blood T cells in healthy people across ages. Using a J-beta primer mix together with a sample-barcoded 5' primer, a second PCR was run for roughly 6 to 11 cycles. One entry per CDR3 protein, called by TCRdb with MiXCR from the 5' RACE reads. The profile shows around 600,000 distinct CDR3 sequences, around 48% of them singletons. The sample was blood. Receptors were obtained from a man older than 75 in good health.

The DNA of the CDR3 is TGTGCCAGCAGCTTAGTAGCGGGAGGGGGAGAGACCCAGTACTTC. This translates into CASSLVAGGGETQYF. The rearrangement joins TRBV7-2 to TRBJ2-5, with 11 bases identical to TRBD2. Unmatched junction bases numbered 2, after V lost 1 base and J lost 4 bases. This CDR3 region has 15 residues. Germline CDR1 and CDR2: SGHTA and FQGNSA.

The chain has TRBV6-6 and TRBJ1-2, with 9 bases identical to TRBD1. The germline V gene encodes CDR1 MNHNY and CDR2 SVGAGI (reference sequence). The CDR3 runs 13 residues. J gave up 7 bases and V 6 bases, and 6 bases lay outside the gene matches. The CDR3 is CASSRGQGRGYTF. The CDR3 nucleotides are TGTGCCAGCAGCAGGGGACAGGGACGTGGCTACACCTTC.

The chain links TRBV7-2 to TRBJ2-2; TRBD2 matches 13 bases. In germline, CDR1 is SGHTA, CDR2 FQGNSA. The CDR3 extends over 17 amino acids. The V and J ends lost 3 bases and 6 bases, in that order; junction bases with no gene match: 7. CDR3 sequence reads: CASSFLTSGRWAGELFF. The CDR3 DNA follows: TGTGCCAGCAGCTTCCTGACTAGCGGGAGGTGGGCCGGGGAGCTGTTTTTT.

This rearrangement joins TRBV20-1 to TRBJ2-7, with 7 positions matching TRBD1. Trimming took 4 bases from V and 2 from J; bases not matched to a gene: 5. The CDR3 contains 13 residues. Germline loops: CDR1 DFQATT, CDR2 SNEGSKA (reference sequence). Here the CDR3 reads CSAKGQTTYEQYF. The CDR3 coding sequence is TGCAGTGCTAAGGGACAGACCACCTACGAGCAGTACTTC.

This clonotype was observed a handful of times. This rearrangement joins TRBV7-9 to TRBJ1-1; D may be TRBD1 (5 bases). In germline, CDR1 is SEHNR, CDR2 FQNEAQ (reference sequence). Trimming left V 0 bases short and J 0 bases short, with 11 bases between. The CDR3 has 16 amino acids. The CDR3 DNA sequence: TGTGCCAGCAGCTTAGCGGGGGACTTGATGAACACTGAAGCTTTCTTT. Protein: CASSLAGDLMNTEAFF.

CDR3 region: CASSQDPLTGANVLTF. The CDR3 DNA sequence: TGCGCCAGCAGCCAAGATCCCCTAACTGGGGCCAACGTCCTGACTTTC. The chain links TRBV4-3 to TRBJ2-6, with D unclear. The length of the CDR3 is 16 residues. V was trimmed by 0 bases and J by 2 bases, leaving 8 bases between them. Germline V gene data show CDR1 as LGHNA and CDR2 as YSLEER.

The V gene is TRBV10-3, the J gene TRBJ1-2, with D perhaps TRBD1 (6 bases). The V gene's germline CDR1 is ENHRY and CDR2 SYGVKD. Between the trimmed V and J ends, which lost 4 bases and 2 bases, there was a span of 8 bases. There are 13 residues in the CDR3. The CDR3 spells CAISGDKNYGYTF. DNA of the CDR3: TGTGCCATCAGTGGGGACAAAAACTATGGCTACACCTTC.

The gene calls are TRBV14 and TRBJ1-2; a possible D gene is TRBD1 (5 bases). The CDR3 contains 16 residues. Per the germline V gene, CDR1 is SGHDN and CDR2 is FVKESK. Trimming cost V 2 bases and J 8 bases, with 21 bases left between them. CDR3 sequence: CASSQSVGPTGWGYTF. The DNA of the CDR3 is TGTGCCAGCAGCCAAAGCGTGGGACCGACGGGTTGGGGCTACACCTTC.

V gene TRBV20-1 combines with J gene TRBJ2-1; 9 bases agree with TRBD1. Germline CDR1 and CDR2: DFQATT and SNEGSKA (reference sequence). The CDR3 contains 15 residues. V gave up 3 bases and J gave up 6 bases; unmatched junction bases: 9. The CDR3 nucleotides read TGCAGTGCTAGGATCCCGGGACAGGGTGCCAATGAGCAGTTCTTC. Translated, it gives CSARIPGQGANEQFF.

The chain carries TRBV7-9 and TRBJ2-1; possibly TRBD1 for D (6 bases). Trimming took 0 bases from V and 10 from J, leaving 13 bases between them. This CDR3 region has 14 residues. The germline V gene has CDR1 SEHNR and CDR2 FQNEAQ (reference sequence). The CDR3 sequence is CASSLAYRVKEQFF. The CDR3 nucleotides are TGTGCCAGCAGCTTAGCCTACAGGGTAAAGGAGCAGTTCTTC. Supplemented by reference TRBV7-9 and TRBJ2-1, the full variable domain reads DTGVSQNPRHKITKRGQNVTFRCDPISEHNRLYWYRQTLGQGPEFLTYFQNEAQLEKSRLLSDRFSAERPKGSFSTLEIQRTEQGDSAMYLCASSLAYRVKEQFFGPGTRLTVL.

This clonotype was seen ten or more times. The V and J genes are TRBV6-6 and TRBJ2-4; TRBD1 might be the D (5 bases). The germline V gene encodes CDR1 MNHNY and CDR2 SVGAGI (reference sequence). Trimming removed 2 bases from V and 0 bases from J, with 14 bases in between. The length of the CDR3 is 17 residues. The CDR3: CASSYPPGAEAKNIQYF. The CDR3 bases are TGTGCCAGCAGTTACCCTCCTGGGGCGGAAGCCAAAAACATTCAGTACTTC.

This clonotype was counted a single time. The genes are TRBV7-2 and TRBJ2-4; 9 bases are a match to TRBD1. The J call may be in error: the DNA end matches TRBJ2-7 better. Germline-derived CDR1 and CDR2 are SGHTA and FQGNSA. The CDR3 has 14 amino acids. DNA of the CDR3: TGTGCCAGCGTCCGGGACAGGGCAGGCTACGAGCAGTACTTC. Translating gives CASVRDRAGYEQYF.

This clonotype was found many times. The chain has TRBV29-1 and TRBJ2-6; D possibly matches TRBD1 or TRBD2 (5 bases each). Germline V gene sequence: CDR1 SQVTM, CDR2 ANQGSEA. CDR3 length: 16 residues. Deletions cut 4 bases from V and 0 bases from J, with 13 bases between. This CDR3 is CSVARDVNSGANVLTF. CDR3 DNA: TGCAGCGTTGCCCGGGACGTCAACTCTGGGGCCAACGTCCTGACTTTC.

This clonotype came up a few times. The chain joins TRBV2 to TRBJ2-5; 7 bases match TRBD2. CDR3 length: 18 residues. Germline values: CDR1 SNHLY, CDR2 FYNNEI. J was trimmed by 2 bases and V by 5 bases; bases with no gene match: 17. CDR3 coding DNA: TGTGCCAGCAGTAGGGACTACGCAGCAAGAACGCAACAAGAGACCCAGTACTTC. Its protein is CASSRDYAARTQQETQYF.

The gene calls are TRBV2 and TRBJ1-2, with D tentatively TRBD1 (6 bases). V lost 3 bases and J 2 bases, leaving 10 bases between the germline ends. CDR1 and CDR2 from the germline V gene are SNHLY and FYNNEI. The CDR3 has 14 amino acids. The chain's CDR3 is CASSDRGPNYGYTF. The CDR3 DNA follows: TGTGCCAGCAGTGACAGGGGCCCCAACTATGGCTACACCTTC.

The chain carries TRBV7-9 and TRBJ2-1; 9 nucleotides align to TRBD2. The V and J ends lost 2 bases and 6 bases, in that order; junction bases with no gene match: 8. The CDR3 extends over 16 amino acids. CDR1 and CDR2 (germline): SEHNR, FQNEAQ (reference sequence). The DNA of the CDR3 is TGTGCCAGCAGCTTATCCCGGACTAGCGCGACCAATGAGCAGTTCTTC. It translates to CASSLSRTSATNEQFF.

This clonotype was observed a handful of times. This chain uses TRBV24-1 with TRBJ2-1, with D unresolved. The CDR3 spans 13 residues. Trimming left V 4 bases short and J 5 bases short, with 8 bases between. Germline lookup yields CDR1 KGHDR and CDR2 SFDVKD. This chain's CDR3 is CATSDPTDNEQFF. CDR3 bases: TGTGCCACCAGTGACCCGACTGACAATGAGCAGTTCTTC.

About this clonotype itself: The junction does not match germline at one end; this may be a read error. This rearrangement joins TRBV20-1 to TRBJ2-7; D may correspond to TRBD1 or TRBD2 (5 bases each). Germline values: CDR1 DFQATT, CDR2 SNEGSKA (reference sequence). The CDR3 has 13 residues. CDR3 nucleotide sequence: TGCGGTGCTAGAGCCGGGACGGCCTACGAGCAGTACTTC. It yields the protein CGARAGTAYEQYF.

The chain links TRBV4-1 to TRBJ1-2; D gene uncertain. The CDR3 runs 16 residues. From germline, CDR1 is MGHRA and CDR2 YSYEKL. V lost 1 base, J lost 4 bases, and 16 bases lay in between. In DNA form, the CDR3 reads TGCGCCAGCAGCCAAGGTCTGTCTATCGACGTCTATGGCTACACCTTC. This gives the protein CASSQGLSIDVYGYTF.

J is TRBJ1-2 and V is TRBV7-9; D unresolved. V dropped 3 bases and J dropped 4 bases, with 6 bases sitting between them. The CDR3 is 12 residues long. Germline V gene sequence: CDR1 SEHNR, CDR2 FQNEAQ (reference sequence). The CDR3 DNA reads TGTGCCAGCAGCTTTGACATCTATGGCTACACCTTC. It yields the protein CASSFDIYGYTF. Variable domain in full (rest from reference TRBV7-9 and TRBJ1-2): DTGVSQNPRHKITKRGQNVTFRCDPISEHNRLYWYRQTLGQGPEFLTYFQNEAQLEKSRLLSDRFSAERPKGSFSTLEIQRTEQGDSAMYLCASSFDIYGYTFGSGTRLTVV.

This clonotype showed up just a few times. The chain's CDR3 is CASSLGVSPLHF. CDR3 nucleotides: TGTGCCAGCAGTTTAGGGGTTTCACCCCTCCACTTT. This chain joins TRBV12-3 or TRBV12-4 and TRBJ1-6; D is unclear. Trimming took 1 base from V and 9 from J, leaving 4 bases between them. This CDR3 is 12 amino acids long.

This clonotype was seen a handful of times. The chain uses TRBV7-2 and TRBJ2-7; 9 bases line up with TRBD2. Germline CDR1 and CDR2: SGHTA and FQGNSA. This CDR3 is built from 19 residues. After removal of 3 bases from V and 0 bases from J, the junction contained 15 bases not matched to a gene. The CDR3 DNA reads TGTGCCAGCAGCTTCCGGAAGATACTAGCGGGTGAATACTCCTACGAGCAGTACTTC. Translated, it gives CASSFRKILAGEYSYEQYF.

The table lists this clonotype with a few counts. The chain joins TRBV7-9 to TRBJ2-5; 7 bases are shared with TRBD1. The CDR3 has 18 amino acids. Looked up from germline, CDR1 is SEHNR and CDR2 is FQNEAQ (reference sequence). The junction had 11 bases not matched to a gene; V was cut back by 1 base and J by 0 bases. In DNA, the CDR3 is TGTGCCAGCAGCTTAGTCTACGGCATTGGGACAGACCAAGAGACCCAGTACTTC. It yields the protein CASSLVYGIGTDQETQYF. Based on the CDR3 plus reference TRBV7-9 and TRBJ2-5, the full variable domain is DTGVSQNPRHKITKRGQNVTFRCDPISEHNRLYWYRQTLGQGPEFLTYFQNEAQLEKSRLLSDRFSAERPKGSFSTLEIQRTEQGDSAMYLCASSLVYGIGTDQETQYFGPGTRLLVL.

This clonotype was seen at least ten times. The gene calls are TRBV6-5 and TRBJ2-3, with D unclear. Germline loops: CDR1 MNHEY, CDR2 SVGAGI. V was cut by 5 bases and J by 2 bases, with 14 bases left in between. This CDR3 has 15 amino acids. The CDR3 DNA is TGTGCCAGCAGTCCCCGCCAAACACCCACAGATACGCAGTATTTT. It specifies CASSPRQTPTDTQYF.

V and J are TRBV12-5 and TRBJ2-7; D is possibly TRBD1 (5 bases). Trimming stripped 5 bases from V and 9 bases from J, with 14 bases between. Germline V gene data show CDR1 as LGHNT and CDR2 as FRNRAP. This CDR3 comprises 12 residues. CDR3 nucleotide sequence: TGTGCTAGTGGTCCGGACACCCCGGTGCAGTACTTC. Translation: CASGPDTPVQYF. Full variable domain (outside the CDR3, taken from reference TRBV12-5 and TRBJ2-7): DARVTQTPRHKVTEMGQEVTMRCQPILGHNTVFWYRQTMMQGLELLAYFRNRAPLDDSGMPKDRFSAEMPDATLATLKIQPSEPRDSAVYFCASGPDTPVQYFGPGTRLTVT.

The rearrangement uses TRBV9 and TRBJ2-3; unclear D gene. Germline lookup yields CDR1 SGDLS and CDR2 YYNGEE. Between the trimmed V and J ends, which lost 3 bases and 0 bases, there was a span of 11 bases. There are 15 residues in the CDR3. CDR3 DNA sequence: TGTGCCAGCAGCGCCGGATACCCGAGCACAGATACGCAGTATTTT. This codes for CASSAGYPSTDTQYF.

This clonotype has a handful of counts. V gene TRBV7-2 combines with J gene TRBJ2-4; 8 bases are shared with TRBD1. The CDR3 consists of 13 residues. V shed 5 bases and J 8 bases; nucleotides not matched to a gene: 5. CDR1 and CDR2 from the germline V gene are SGHTA and FQGNSA. DNA for the CDR3: TGTGCCAGCAGCCTGGACAGGGCAGACATTCAGTACTTC. Residues: CASSLDRADIQYF.

The J gene is TRBJ1-5, the V gene TRBV12-3 or TRBV12-4; D gene ambiguous. CDR3 length: 16 amino acids. The germline V and J ends were trimmed by 8 bases and 4 bases, with 21 bases remaining between them. The CDR3 DNA reads TGTGCCAGCGCGACAATTGGGCAAGGGCCTAATCAGCCCCAGCATTTT. Translating gives CASATIGQGPNQPQHF.

This clonotype was observed at least ten times. In DNA form, the CDR3 reads TGTGCCAGCAGTTACTCCCCAGGGAGCAGCCAAGAGACCCAGTACTTC. As protein: CASSYSPGSSQETQYF. This chain joins TRBV6-6 and TRBJ2-5; TRBD1 or TRBD2 may be the D gene (5 bases each). CDR1 is MNHNY and CDR2 is SVGAGI in the germline V gene (reference sequence). The CDR3 spans 16 residues. The germline V and J ends were trimmed by 0 bases and 1 base, with 12 bases remaining between them.

The chain employs TRBV29-1 and TRBJ1-1; D gene unclear. The CDR3 spans 11 residues. The V end was cut by 7 bases, the J end by 7 bases, with 13 bases between. Germline V gives CDR1 SQVTM, CDR2 ANQGSEA. CDR3 nucleotide sequence: TGCAGCGGTACGATGGGGTATGAAGCTTTCTTT. It translates to CSGTMGYEAFF.